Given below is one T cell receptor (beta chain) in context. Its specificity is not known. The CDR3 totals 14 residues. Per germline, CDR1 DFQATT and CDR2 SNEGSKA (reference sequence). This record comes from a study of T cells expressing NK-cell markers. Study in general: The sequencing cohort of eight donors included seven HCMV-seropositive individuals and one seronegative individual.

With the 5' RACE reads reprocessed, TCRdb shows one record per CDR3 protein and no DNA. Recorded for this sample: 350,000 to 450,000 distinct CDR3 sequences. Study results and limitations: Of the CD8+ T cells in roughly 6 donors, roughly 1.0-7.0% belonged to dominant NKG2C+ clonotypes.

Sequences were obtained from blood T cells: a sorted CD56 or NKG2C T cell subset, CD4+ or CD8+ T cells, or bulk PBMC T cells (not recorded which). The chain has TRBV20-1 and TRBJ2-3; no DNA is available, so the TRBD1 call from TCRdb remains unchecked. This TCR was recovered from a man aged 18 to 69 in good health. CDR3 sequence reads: CSARAQGAGDTQYF.